A single sample is the source of the 3 T cell receptor beta chains below, sequenced in a study of blood T cell repertoires in COVID-19. Here immunoSEQ multiplex PCR was the method, and the copy in TCRdb shows in-frame clones only, minus some. The repertoire holds about 400,000 clones, with approximately 88% as singletons. Sequencing was done on a sample of peripheral blood. The receptors come from a man aged 35 to 55 with acute or convalescent COVID-19.

The chain uses TRBV11-1 and TRBJ1-2; tentatively, D is TRBD1 (6 bases). Germline loops: CDR1 SGHAT, CDR2 FQDESV (reference sequence). The CDR3 covers 13 residues. Trimming left V 5 bases short and J 5 bases short, with 12 bases between. The CDR3 coding sequence is TGTGCCAGCAGCCACGAGGGGGATTATGGCTACACCTTC. This codes for CASSHEGDYGYTF.

This chain joins TRBV5-5 and TRBJ1-3; tentative D call: TRBD1 (5 bases). Germline V gives CDR1 SGHKS, CDR2 YYEKEE (reference sequence). The CDR3 sequence is 14 residues long. The CDR3 loop reads CAAGPTVSGNTIYF. The CDR3 DNA sequence: TGTGCAGCCGGTCCGACAGTCTCTGGAAACACCATATATTTT.

Points on this clone: The junction does not match germline at one end; this may be a read error. The chain recombines TRBV7-7 with TRBJ2-1; D perhaps matches TRBD2 (6 bases). The CDR3 is made up of 15 amino acids. Germline V gene data show CDR1 as SSHAT and CDR2 as FNYEAQ (reference sequence). In DNA, the CDR3 is TGTGCTAGCAGCCCGGGACTCAGACTTCTCGATGAGCAGTTCTTC. It codes for CASSPGLRLLDEQFF.